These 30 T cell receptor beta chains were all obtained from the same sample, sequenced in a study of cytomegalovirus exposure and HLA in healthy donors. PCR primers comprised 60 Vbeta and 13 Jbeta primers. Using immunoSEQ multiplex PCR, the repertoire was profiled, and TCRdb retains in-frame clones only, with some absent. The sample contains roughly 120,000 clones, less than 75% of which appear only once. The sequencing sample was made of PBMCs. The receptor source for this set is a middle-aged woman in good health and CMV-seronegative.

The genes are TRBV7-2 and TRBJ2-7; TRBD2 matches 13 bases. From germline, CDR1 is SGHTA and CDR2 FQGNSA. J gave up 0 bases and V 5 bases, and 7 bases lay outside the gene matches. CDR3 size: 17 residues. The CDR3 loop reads CASSPILAGGPSYEQYF. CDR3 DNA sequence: TGTGCCAGCAGCCCGATACTAGCGGGGGGGCCCTCCTACGAGCAGTACTTC.

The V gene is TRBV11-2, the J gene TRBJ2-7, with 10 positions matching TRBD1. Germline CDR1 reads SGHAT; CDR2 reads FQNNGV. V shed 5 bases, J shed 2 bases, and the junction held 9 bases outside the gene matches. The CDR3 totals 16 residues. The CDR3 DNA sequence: TGTGCCAGCAGCCGACCCCCGGGACAGGGGACCTACGAGCAGTACTTC. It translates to CASSRPPGQGTYEQYF.

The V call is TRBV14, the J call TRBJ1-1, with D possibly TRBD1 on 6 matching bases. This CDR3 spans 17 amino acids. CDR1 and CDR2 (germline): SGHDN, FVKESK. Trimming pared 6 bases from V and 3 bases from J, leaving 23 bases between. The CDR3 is CASRPDRPGSLYTEAFF. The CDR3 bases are TGTGCCAGCAGACCCGACAGGCCGGGGAGCCTGTACACTGAAGCTTTCTTT.

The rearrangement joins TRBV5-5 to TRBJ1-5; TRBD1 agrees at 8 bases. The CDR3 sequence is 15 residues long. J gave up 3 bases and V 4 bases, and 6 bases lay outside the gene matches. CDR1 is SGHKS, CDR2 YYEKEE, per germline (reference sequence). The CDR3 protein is CASSGGTGYNQPQHF. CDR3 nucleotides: TGTGCCAGCAGCGGCGGGACAGGATACAATCAGCCCCAGCATTTT.

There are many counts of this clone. CDR3 sequence (DNA): TGTGCCAGCAGTTTATATGCGAATAATTCACCCCTCCACTTT. Its translation: CASSLYANNSPLHF. This rearrangement joins TRBV27 to TRBJ1-6; the D is unclear. Germline lookup yields CDR1 MNHEY and CDR2 SMNVEV (reference sequence). CDR3 size: 14 residues. V gave up 1 base and J gave up 5 bases, with 6 bases separating them.

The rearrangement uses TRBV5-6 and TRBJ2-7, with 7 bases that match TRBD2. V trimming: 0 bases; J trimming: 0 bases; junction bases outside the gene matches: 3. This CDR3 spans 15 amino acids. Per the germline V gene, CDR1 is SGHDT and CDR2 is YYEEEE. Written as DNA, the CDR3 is TGTGCCAGCAGCTTGGCCAGCGGGACCTCCTACGAGCAGTACTTC. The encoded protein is CASSLASGTSYEQYF. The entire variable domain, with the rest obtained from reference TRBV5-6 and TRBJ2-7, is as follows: DAGVTQSPTHLIKTRGQQVTLRCSPKSGHDTVSWYQQALGQGPQFIFQYYEEEERQRGNFPDRFSGHQFPNYSSELNVNALLLGDSALYLCASSLASGTSYEQYFGPGTRLTVT.

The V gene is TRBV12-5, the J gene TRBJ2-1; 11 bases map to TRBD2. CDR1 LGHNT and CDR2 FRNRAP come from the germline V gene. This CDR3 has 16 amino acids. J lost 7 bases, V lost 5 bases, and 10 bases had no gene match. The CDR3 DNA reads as TGTGCTAGTGGTGCGACACTAGCGGGAGAAATGAATGAGCAGTTCTTC. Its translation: CASGATLAGEMNEQFF. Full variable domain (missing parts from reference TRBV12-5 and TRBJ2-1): DARVTQTPRHKVTEMGQEVTMRCQPILGHNTVFWYRQTMMQGLELLAYFRNRAPLDDSGMPKDRFSAEMPDATLATLKIQPSEPRDSAVYFCASGATLAGEMNEQFFGPGTRLTVL.

CDR3 sequence (DNA): TGTGCCACCAGCAGAGATCGCGGCTCCTACGAGCAGTACTTC. Amino acid sequence: CATSRDRGSYEQYF. This chain uses TRBV15 with TRBJ2-5; no definite D call. TRBJ2-7 explains the end of the DNA better; the J call may be wrong. Germline values: CDR1 LNHNV, CDR2 YYDKDF (reference sequence). There are 14 residues in the CDR3.

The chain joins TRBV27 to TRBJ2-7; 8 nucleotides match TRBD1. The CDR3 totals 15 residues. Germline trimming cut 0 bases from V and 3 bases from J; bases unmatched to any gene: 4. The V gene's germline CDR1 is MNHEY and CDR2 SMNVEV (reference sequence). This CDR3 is CASSLSRQGRYEQYF. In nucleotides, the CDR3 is TGTGCCAGCAGTTTATCCCGACAGGGGCGCTACGAGCAGTACTTC.

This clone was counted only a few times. The CDR3 is CASSQDLGTSGGAFAYEQYF. In DNA form, the CDR3 reads TGTGCCAGCAGCCAAGATCTGGGGACTAGCGGGGGGGCCTTTGCCTACGAGCAGTACTTC. This sequence joins TRBV4-2 and TRBJ2-7; TRBD2 aligns across 16 bases. J gave up 2 bases and V 0 bases, and 10 bases lay outside the gene matches. The germline V gene has CDR1 LGHNA and CDR2 YNFKEQ. This CDR3 is 20 amino acids long.

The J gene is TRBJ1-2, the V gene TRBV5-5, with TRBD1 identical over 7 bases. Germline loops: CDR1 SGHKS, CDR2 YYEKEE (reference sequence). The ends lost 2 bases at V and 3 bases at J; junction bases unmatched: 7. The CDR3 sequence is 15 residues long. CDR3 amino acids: CASSFLPGQYYGYTF. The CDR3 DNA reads TGTGCCAGCAGCTTTCTACCGGGACAGTACTATGGCTACACCTTC.

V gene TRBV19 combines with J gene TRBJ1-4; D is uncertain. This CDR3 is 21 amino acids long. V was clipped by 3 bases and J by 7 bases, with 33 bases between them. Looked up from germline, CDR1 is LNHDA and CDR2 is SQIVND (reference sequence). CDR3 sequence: CASSMEDRGRLVSLGSEKLFF. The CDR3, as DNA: TGTGCCAGTAGTATGGAGGACCGAGGCAGGCTGGTAAGTCTTGGAAGTGAAAAACTGTTTTTT.

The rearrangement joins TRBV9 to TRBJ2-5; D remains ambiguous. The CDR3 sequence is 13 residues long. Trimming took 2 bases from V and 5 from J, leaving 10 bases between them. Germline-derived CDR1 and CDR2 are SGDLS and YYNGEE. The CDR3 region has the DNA TGTGCCAGCAGCGTTGGCCAAGCGGAGACCCAGTACTTC. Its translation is CASSVGQAETQYF.

The CDR3 DNA follows: TGTGCCAGTAGTATAGGGCCAGGGGTAGAGACCCAGTACTTC. Amino acid sequence: CASSIGPGVETQYF. The rearrangement joins TRBV19 to TRBJ2-5; the D gene is possibly TRBD1 (6 bases). Germline loops: CDR1 LNHDA, CDR2 SQIVND (reference sequence). V was clipped by 1 base and J by 4 bases, with 10 bases between them. The CDR3 sequence is 14 residues long.

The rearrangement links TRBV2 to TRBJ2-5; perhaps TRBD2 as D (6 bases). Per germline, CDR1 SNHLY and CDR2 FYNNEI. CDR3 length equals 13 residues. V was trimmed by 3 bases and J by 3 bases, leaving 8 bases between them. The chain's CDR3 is CASSDAGKETQYF. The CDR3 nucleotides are TGTGCCAGCAGTGATGCGGGGAAAGAGACCCAGTACTTC.

In DNA form, the CDR3 reads TGTGCCAGCAGCTTACGAGGGAACTTCTATCAAGAGACCCAGTACTTC. As protein: CASSLRGNFYQETQYF. The chain has TRBV7-2 and TRBJ2-5; D is possibly TRBD2 (5 bases). Germline V CDR1 and CDR2: SGHTA, FQGNSA. The germline V and J ends were trimmed by 2 bases and 2 bases, with 15 bases remaining between them. The CDR3 consists of 16 residues.

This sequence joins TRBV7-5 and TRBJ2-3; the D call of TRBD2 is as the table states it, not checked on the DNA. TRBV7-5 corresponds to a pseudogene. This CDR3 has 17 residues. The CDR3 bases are TGTGCCAGAAGCTTAGTCCTAGCTGCCGCACCAACAGATACGCAGTATTTT. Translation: CARSLVLAAAPTDTQYF.

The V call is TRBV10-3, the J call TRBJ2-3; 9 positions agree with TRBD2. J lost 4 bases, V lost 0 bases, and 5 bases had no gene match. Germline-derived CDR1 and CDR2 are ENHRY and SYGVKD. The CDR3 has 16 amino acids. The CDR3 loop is CAISESISGSPDTQYF. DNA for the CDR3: TGTGCCATCAGTGAGTCGATTAGCGGGAGTCCAGATACGCAGTATTTT.

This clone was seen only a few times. This CDR3 is CASSTLRVPGEQYF. The CDR3 DNA reads TGTGCCAGCAGCACTCTCAGGGTCCCTGGCGAGCAGTACTTC. V gene TRBV5-4 combines with J gene TRBJ2-7; D is possibly TRBD1 (5 bases). From germline, CDR1 is SGHNT and CDR2 YYREEE (reference sequence). V lost 4 bases to trimming and J lost 6 bases, with 17 bases between them. The CDR3 contains 14 residues. Based on the CDR3 plus reference TRBV5-4 and TRBJ2-7, the full variable domain is ETGVTQSPTHLIKTRGQQVTLRCSSQSGHNTVSWYQQALGQGPQFIFQYYREEENGRGNFPPRFSGLQFPNYSSELNVNALELDDSALYLCASSTLRVPGEQYFGPGTRLTVT.

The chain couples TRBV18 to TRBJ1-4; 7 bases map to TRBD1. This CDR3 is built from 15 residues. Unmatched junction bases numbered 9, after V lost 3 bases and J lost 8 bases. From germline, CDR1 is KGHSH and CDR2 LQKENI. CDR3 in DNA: TGTGCCAGCTCACCGGACAGGTTAAGGGTCGAAAAACTGTTTTTT. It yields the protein CASSPDRLRVEKLFF.

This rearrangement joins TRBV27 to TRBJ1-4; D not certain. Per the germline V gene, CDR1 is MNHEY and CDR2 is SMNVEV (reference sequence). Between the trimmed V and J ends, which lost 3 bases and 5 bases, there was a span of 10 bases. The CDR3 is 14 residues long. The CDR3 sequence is CASSLAGSNEKLFF. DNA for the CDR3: TGTGCCAGCAGTTTGGCCGGGTCCAATGAAAAACTGTTTTTT.

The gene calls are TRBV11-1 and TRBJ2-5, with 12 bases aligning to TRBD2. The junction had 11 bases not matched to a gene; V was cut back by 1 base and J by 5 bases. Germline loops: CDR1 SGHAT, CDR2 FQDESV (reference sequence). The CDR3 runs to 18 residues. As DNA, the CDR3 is TGTGCCAGCAGCTTAGGTGCGGCTAGCGGGGGGGCCGAGGAGACCCAGTACTTC. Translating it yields CASSLGAASGGAEETQYF.

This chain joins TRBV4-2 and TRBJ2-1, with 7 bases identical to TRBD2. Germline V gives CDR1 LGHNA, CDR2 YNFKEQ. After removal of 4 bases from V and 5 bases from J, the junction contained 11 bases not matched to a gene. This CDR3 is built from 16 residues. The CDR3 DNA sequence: TGTGCCAGCAGCCCTGCCGGGGCTAGCGGAAACAATGAGCAGTTCTTC. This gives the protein CASSPAGASGNNEQFF.

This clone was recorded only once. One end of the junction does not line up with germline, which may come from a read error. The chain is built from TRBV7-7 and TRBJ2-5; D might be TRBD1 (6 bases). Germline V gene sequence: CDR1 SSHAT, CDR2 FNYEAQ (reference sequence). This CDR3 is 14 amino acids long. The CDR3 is CASSSQGFEETQYF. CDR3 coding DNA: TGTGCTAGCAGCTCACAGGGCTTTGAAGAGACCCAGTACTTC.

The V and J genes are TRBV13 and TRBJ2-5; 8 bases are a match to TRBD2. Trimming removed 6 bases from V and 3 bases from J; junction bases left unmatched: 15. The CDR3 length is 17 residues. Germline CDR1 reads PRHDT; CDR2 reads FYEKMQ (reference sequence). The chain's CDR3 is CASSHGAGGPREETQYF. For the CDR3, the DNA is TGTGCCAGCAGTCATGGGGCGGGAGGTCCTAGGGAAGAGACCCAGTACTTC. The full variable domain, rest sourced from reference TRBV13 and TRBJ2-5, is AAGVIQSPRHLIKEKRETATLKCYPIPRHDTVYWYQQGPGQDPQFLISFYEKMQSDKGSIPDRFSAQQFSDYHSELNMSSLELGDSALYFCASSHGAGGPREETQYFGPGTRLLVL.

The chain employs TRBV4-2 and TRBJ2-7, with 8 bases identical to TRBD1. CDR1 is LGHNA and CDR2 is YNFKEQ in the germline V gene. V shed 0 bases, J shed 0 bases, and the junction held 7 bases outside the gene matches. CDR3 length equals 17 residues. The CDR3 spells CASSQDLAGGYSYEQYF. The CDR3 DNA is TGTGCCAGCAGCCAAGATCTTGCAGGGGGCTACTCCTACGAGCAGTACTTC.

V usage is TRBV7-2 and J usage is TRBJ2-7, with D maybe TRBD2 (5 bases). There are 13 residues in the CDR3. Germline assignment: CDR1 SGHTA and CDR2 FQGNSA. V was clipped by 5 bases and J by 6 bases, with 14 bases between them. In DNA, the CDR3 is TGTGCCAGCAGCCAGGACTGGGTTGGCGAGCAGTACTTC. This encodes CASSQDWVGEQYF.

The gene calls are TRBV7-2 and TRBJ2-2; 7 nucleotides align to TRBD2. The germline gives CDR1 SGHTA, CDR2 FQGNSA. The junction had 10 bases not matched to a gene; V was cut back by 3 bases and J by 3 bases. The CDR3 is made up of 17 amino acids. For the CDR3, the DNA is TGTGCCAGCAGCTTGGGGGGGGGAAGCGTAGACACCGGGGAGCTGTTTTTT. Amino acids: CASSLGGGSVDTGELFF.

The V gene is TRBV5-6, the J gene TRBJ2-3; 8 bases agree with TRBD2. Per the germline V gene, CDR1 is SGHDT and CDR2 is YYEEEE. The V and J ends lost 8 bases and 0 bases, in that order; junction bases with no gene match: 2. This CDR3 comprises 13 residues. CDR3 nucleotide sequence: TGTGCCAGTACTAGCGGTAGCACAGATACGCAGTATTTT. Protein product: CASTSGSTDTQYF.

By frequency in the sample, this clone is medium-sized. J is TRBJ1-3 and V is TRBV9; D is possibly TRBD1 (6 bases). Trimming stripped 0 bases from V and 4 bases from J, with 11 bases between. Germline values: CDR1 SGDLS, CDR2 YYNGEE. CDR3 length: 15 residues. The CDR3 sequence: CASSVGVGGGNTIYF. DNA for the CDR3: TGTGCCAGCAGCGTAGGGGTAGGGGGAGGAAACACCATATATTTT.